These T cell receptor beta chains were read from a single sample in a study of vaccination effects on CD4 cells after COVID-19. Antigens of these TCRs are unknown. Profiled with immunoSEQ multiplex PCR; TCRdb holds only in-frame clones, not every one. The table lists under 50,000 clones, about 80% of them singletons. This material consisted of CD4+ T cells from PBMCs cultured without peptide, taken before COVID-19 vaccination. The receptors were sampled from a human donor who had a prior SARS-CoV-2 infection. Each CDR3 is given with its conserved first and last residue. Size values are once, few and many counts, or a class for expanded clones, and some rows have none.

V gene	clone size	J gene	CDR3 protein
TRBV15	.	TRBJ1-2	CATSQVANYGYTF
TRBV5-1	.	TRBJ2-1	CASSETSGNYNEQFF
TRBV28	.	TRBJ1-2	CASSFGGVNYGYTF
TRBV14	few	TRBJ2-4	CASSQEVAAGGIQYF
TRBV12-3/TRBV12-4	.	TRBJ2-5	CASKGSAETQYF
TRBV7-2	.	TRBJ2-2	CASGRNTGELFF
TRBV5-4	.	TRBJ2-3	CASSTQAGGKTDTQYF
TRBV2	.	TRBJ2-5	CASRDDRETQYF
TRBV2	few	TRBJ1-5	CASTPGTSPYSNQPQHF
TRBV11-2	.	TRBJ2-5	CASSLDWAPGETQYF
TRBV29-1	.	TRBJ2-1	CSVGGNEQFF
TRBV5-6	.	TRBJ1-2	CASSPIPDSIYGYTF
TRBV6-6	.	TRBJ2-7	CATKEPTYEQYF
TRBV5-4	.	TRBJ1-1	CASSPRTLGNTEAFF
TRBV7-9	.	TRBJ1-2	CASRSGKGDGYTF
TRBV9	.	TRBJ2-1	CASSVGRSGTNNNEQFF
TRBV5-1	few	TRBJ1-2	CASSSAGTGFTGHGYTF
TRBV2	.	TRBJ2-3	CASRGTSGVTDTQYF
TRBV19	.	TRBJ1-6	CASRPGQGYNSPLHF
TRBV9	.	TRBJ2-2	CASSVVVNSALPGELFF
TRBV19	.	TRBJ1-1	CASSVRGNTEAFF
TRBV7-9	.	TRBJ1-1	CASSLLVQGEAFF
TRBV6-1	.	TRBJ1-2	CASSENGGTAYGYTF